This TCR beta chain is drawn from a study of technical replicates of blood from several donors. The assay was immunoSEQ multiplex PCR, and TCRdb's table has in-frame clones only and misses some. The top ten hold around 0.21% of the sample, which has 85,000 to 100,000 clones, around 96% seen once. J was trimmed by 2 bases and V by 4 bases; bases with no gene match: 6. The CDR3 has 17 residues. CDR1 SGHVS and CDR2 FNYEAQ come from the germline V gene. The clonotype was recovered from a human donor in good health. The chain carries TRBV7-6 and TRBJ2-6; 9 bases agree with TRBD1. Input material: T cells isolated from PBMCs. CDR3 nucleotide sequence: TGTGCCAGCAGCTCGGGACAGGGTCTCCCTGGGGCCAACGTCCTGACTTTC. It specifies CASSSGQGLPGANVLTF.